This T cell receptor (beta chain) derives from a study of low-dose radiotherapy and immunotherapy resistance in tumors (dated by TCRdb to 2021 to 2024). For context, the study as a whole: Cohort 1 received 0.5 Gy per fraction every 2 weeks, with a prescribed total PTV dose of 6.5 Gy. Cohort 2 received 1 Gy per fraction every two weeks, with a total of 13 Gy over 26 weeks. Nivolumab was administered intravenously as a 240 mg flat dose every two weeks, and ipilimumab was administered intravenously at 1 mg/kg every six weeks. Cyclophosphamide 200 mg/m2 was administered intravenously every two weeks, one day before each radiation and immunotherapy administration. Starting on cycle 1 day 1, patients took 300 mg of aspirin by mouth once daily for four cycles. Trial participants were not randomized into treatment groups. Eight patients were included in the translational analysis, namely three from the first dose cohort plus the first five from the second dose cohort.

From the germline V gene, CDR1 is MNHEY and CDR2 is SVGEGT. Here V drops 3 bases and J drops 3 bases, and the junction holds 8 bases not matched to any gene. The CDR3, from cysteine to phenylalanine, totals 15 residues. The DNA shown is the 45-base CDR3, in frame from base 1. About this clonotype itself: Its antigen is not yet known. There are no base qualities to consult, and no much larger clone falls within one base.

Superscript III and a set of TRAV- and TRBV-specific primers were used to synthesize first-strand cDNA, so that both TCRalpha and TCRbeta chains were covered. TCRs were amplified for 20 PCR cycles with Phusion, using a constant-region primer paired with the adapter attached to the V primers. The MessageAmp II aRNA Amplification Kit was used to amplify the isolated mRNA, with in vitro transcription run for more than 15 hours at 37 degrees C. The Dynabeads mRNA DIRECT Purification Kit was used to isolate mRNA for TCR sequencing. Indexed Illumina adapters were added in a second Phusion PCR of about 24 cycles, after which AMPure XP beads were used to purify the products. The authors processed their data as follows. Custom Perl scripts were used to pool TCR sequences that encoded the same protein, to remove out-of-frame sequences, and to calculate the abundance of each clonotype. Any TCR sequence supported by only a single read was excluded from analysis. The metrics used to describe the repertoires included Shannon entropy, Gini index, clonality, richness, and the frequency of TCRs shared between repertoires. The raw public data were reprocessed by TCRdb itself: fastp quality trimming at Q25, MiXCR clonotype calling, in-frame beta chains only. Each CDR3 protein appears once, grouped with its most common genes and DNA. These V and J calls are TCRdb output, not the study's own analysis. The sample records 10,000 to 15,000 distinct CDR3 sequences, around 74% of which are singletons. Of the sample, around 3.6% falls within the top ten clones.

Donors were enrolled in RACIN, a single-arm phase I dose-escalation trial in which nivolumab, ipilimumab, aspirin, low-dose cyclophosphamide and low-dose radiotherapy were combined. Eligible patients had advanced, TIL-negative solid tumors. This clonotype was obtained from a human donor with advanced metastatic prostate, ovarian, gallbladder or colorectal cancer (not recorded which). This table probably holds off-target reads from a library built for another chain. The rearrangement joined TRBV6-2 or TRBV6-3 to TRBJ2-7, with 7 bases aligning to TRBD1. The CDR3 loop reads CASSYPRTGHYEQYF. Here is the DNA: TGTGCCAGCAGTTATCCACGGACAGGCCACTACGAGCAGTACTTC.